These 9 T cell receptor beta chains came from one sample sequenced in a study of T cells in localized non-small cell lung cancer. Repertoires were generated with immunoSEQ multiplex PCR, while TCRdb's copy carries only in-frame clones and drops some. The data show about 92,000 clones, roughly 91% seen once. Sequencing was performed on PBMCs, taken before any cancer treatment. These receptors originate from a woman aged 40 to 75 with stage II squamous cell lung carcinoma.

The rearrangement links TRBV19 to TRBJ2-1; 12 bases fit TRBD1. Germline CDR1 is LNHDA and CDR2 is SQIVND (reference sequence). This CDR3 has 15 amino acids. Unmatched junction bases numbered 3, after V lost 5 bases and J lost 4 bases. The chain's CDR3 is CASSGDRGRYNEQFF. CDR3 in DNA: TGTGCCAGTAGTGGGGACAGGGGGCGATACAATGAGCAGTTCTTC.

J is TRBJ1-6 and V is TRBV6-1, with D perhaps TRBD1 (5 bases). CDR1 and CDR2 from the germline V gene are MNHNS and SASEGT. V was shortened by 10 bases and J by 9 bases, with 13 bases between the two germline ends. CDR3 size: 12 residues. The CDR3 nucleotides read TGTGCCACCACGACAGCAACTTCACCCCTCCACTTT. Its translation is CATTTATSPLHF.

This clone was picked up one time. A read error may account for a junction end that differs from germline. The chain employs TRBV29-1 and TRBJ2-5; 11 bases map to TRBD1. The CDR3 consists of 11 residues. From germline, CDR1 is SQVTM and CDR2 ANQGSEA. CDR3 DNA: TGCAGCGTCGGGACAGGGGGATCCACGGACTTC. It specifies CSVGTGGSTDF.

The chain couples TRBV5-1 to TRBJ2-3; 13 bases fit TRBD2. The CDR3 has 16 amino acids. Germline trimming cut 2 bases from V and 4 bases from J; bases unmatched to any gene: 4. Per the germline V gene, CDR1 is SGHRS and CDR2 is YFSETQ. The CDR3 DNA reads as TGCGCCAGCAGCTTAACTAGCGGGAGGGCCGCAGATACGCAGTATTTT. This encodes CASSLTSGRAADTQYF.

This sequence joins TRBV10-2 and TRBJ2-3; possible D gene TRBD1, 6 bases. V lost 8 bases to trimming and J lost 0 bases, with 12 bases between them. The CDR3 runs 14 residues. The germline V gene has CDR1 WSHSY and CDR2 SAAADI. CDR3 DNA sequence: TGCGCCAGCTTGGACAGATCTAGCACAGATACGCAGTATTTT. Translated: CASLDRSSTDTQYF.

The chain carries TRBV5-1 and TRBJ1-2, with 9 bases aligning to TRBD1. V was clipped by 3 bases and J by 3 bases; unmatched bases: 6. This CDR3 region has 15 residues. Germline V gives CDR1 SGHRS, CDR2 YFSETQ. In nucleotides, the CDR3 is TGCGCCAGCAGCTCTCACAGGGGGCCCGACTATGGCTACACCTTC. It encodes CASSSHRGPDYGYTF.

The chain couples TRBV25-1 to TRBJ2-2; D is uncertain. Germline CDR1 MGHDK, CDR2 SYGVNS. The CDR3 consists of 12 residues. V dropped 7 bases and J dropped 6 bases, with 9 bases sitting between them. CDR3 residues: CASKRSAGELFF. Written as DNA, the CDR3 is TGTGCCAGCAAACGGTCCGCCGGGGAGCTGTTTTTT.

The V call is TRBV20-1, the J call TRBJ1-3; D not certain. The CDR3 spans 11 residues. Per germline, CDR1 DFQATT and CDR2 SNEGSKA (reference sequence). The V end lost 3 bases, the J end lost 10 bases, and 10 bases lay between the germline ends. DNA for the CDR3: TGCAGTGCTAGTGGTTTTGGGACCATATATTTT. Its translation is CSASGFGTIYF.

The rearrangement links TRBV6-1 to TRBJ2-7; 8 bases align to TRBD1. The CDR3 runs 13 residues. Germline trimming cut 9 bases from V and 5 bases from J; bases unmatched to any gene: 9. Germline V gene lookup returns CDR1 MNHNS and CDR2 SASEGT. CDR3 sequence: CASTGTGLHEQYF. CDR3 DNA sequence: TGTGCCAGTACCGGGACAGGCTTACACGAGCAGTACTTC.